This T cell receptor beta chain derives from a study of T-cell memory formation after mild COVID-19. Remarks on this clonotype: Its antigen is undetermined.

V was pared by 3 bases and J by 6 bases, with 5 bases of the junction left unmatched. CDR1 is KGHSH, CDR2 LQKENI, per germline. The CDR3 is made up of 14 amino acids. Points from the study as a whole: A second wave expanding day 15 to 37 was CD4+-biased; contracting clones were balanced. Some responding clones appeared in pre-infection memory, suggesting cross-reactive memory joined. Largely, contracting CD4+ clones fell within CM and EM, and contracting CD8+ clones within EMRA.

5'RACE primed at constant segments yielded TCR alpha and TCR beta cDNA libraries bearing sample barcodes and UMIs. Using its own MiXCR run on the 5' RACE reads, TCRdb lists one record per CDR3 protein. Of fewer than 700,000 distinct CDR3 sequences listed, under 20% are singletons. The receptor was derived from an adult woman who had mild COVID-19 (a few samples of this study predate the infection). Cell type and time point are not known. Sequencing used PBMCs or a T cell subset sorted from them (not recorded which). The chain links TRBV18 to TRBJ1-2, with TRBD1 matching 9 bases. The CDR3 sequence: CASSPGQGLDGYTF. The CDR3 nucleotides are TGTGCCAGCTCACCCGGACAGGGGTTGGATGGCTACACCTTC.